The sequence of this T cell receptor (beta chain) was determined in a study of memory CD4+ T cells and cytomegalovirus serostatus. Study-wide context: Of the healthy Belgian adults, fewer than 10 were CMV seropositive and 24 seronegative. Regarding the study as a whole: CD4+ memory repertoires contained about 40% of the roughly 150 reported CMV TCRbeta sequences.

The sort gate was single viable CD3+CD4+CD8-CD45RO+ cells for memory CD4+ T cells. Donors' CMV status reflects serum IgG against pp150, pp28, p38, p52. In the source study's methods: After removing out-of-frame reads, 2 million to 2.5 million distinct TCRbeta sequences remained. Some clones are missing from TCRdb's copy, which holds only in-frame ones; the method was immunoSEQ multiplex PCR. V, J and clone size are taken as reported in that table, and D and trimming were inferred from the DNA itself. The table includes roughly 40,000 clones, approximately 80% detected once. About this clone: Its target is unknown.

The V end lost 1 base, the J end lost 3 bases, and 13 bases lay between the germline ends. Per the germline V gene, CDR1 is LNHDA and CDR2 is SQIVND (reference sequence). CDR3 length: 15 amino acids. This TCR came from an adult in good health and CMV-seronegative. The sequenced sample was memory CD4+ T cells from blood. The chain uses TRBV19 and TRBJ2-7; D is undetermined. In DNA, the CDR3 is TGTGCCAGTAGTATAGGGGTGGGCCGAGTCTACGAGCAGTACTTC. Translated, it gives CASSIGVGRVYEQYF. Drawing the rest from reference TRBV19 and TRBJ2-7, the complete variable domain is DGGITQSPKYLFRKEGQNVTLSCEQNLNHDAMYWYRQDPGQGLRLIYYSQIVNDFQKGDIAEGYSVSREKKESFPLTVTSAQKNPTAFYLCASSIGVGRVYEQYFGPGTRLTVT.